Below are 17 T cell receptor beta chains sequenced from a single sample in a study of blood T cell repertoires in COVID-19. Here immunoSEQ multiplex PCR was the method, and the copy in TCRdb shows in-frame clones only, minus some. Among about 200,000 clones listed, over 80% were seen once. Sequences were obtained from PBMCs or T cells enriched from blood (not recorded which). Every receptor here comes from a woman aged 25 to 39 who had been exposed to COVID-19.

The chain has TRBV11-3 and TRBJ2-1; D is perhaps TRBD1 (6 bases). The CDR3 length is 14 residues. Trimming stripped 4 bases from V and 4 bases from J, with 11 bases between. CDR1 is SGHNT and CDR2 is YENEEA in the germline V gene. DNA of the CDR3: TGTGCCAGCAGCTCCCCCGACAGGTACAATGAGCAGTTCTTC. Protein: CASSSPDRYNEQFF.

The V and J genes are TRBV5-1 and TRBJ2-7, with D perhaps TRBD2 (6 bases). The CDR3 is 16 residues long. Germline loops: CDR1 SGHRS, CDR2 YFSETQ. Deletions cut 3 bases from V and 5 bases from J, with 21 bases between. The DNA of the CDR3 is TGCGCCAGCAGCTGGGGGGTAGTTCTGGAGGGGCACGAGCAGTACTTC. Translating it yields CASSWGVVLEGHEQYF.

The chain has TRBV2 and TRBJ2-3; a possible D gene is TRBD2 (7 bases). This CDR3 is built from 15 residues. Germline V lookup: CDR1 SNHLY, CDR2 FYNNEI. V gave up 4 bases and J gave up 0 bases, with 11 bases separating them. CDR3 residues: CASSVGGQSTDTQYF. CDR3 bases: TGTGCCAGCAGTGTGGGGGGGCAGAGCACAGATACGCAGTATTTT.

The chain recombines TRBV3-1 (or the pseudogene TRBV3-2) with TRBJ1-3, with TRBD1 as a possible D gene (5 bases). V was clipped by 0 bases and J by 9 bases, with 15 bases between them. In germline, CDR1 is LGHDT, CDR2 YNNKEL (reference sequence). This CDR3 comprises 15 residues. CDR3 in DNA: TGTGCCAGCAGCCAAGACGGTGGCAGGGAGGTCACCATATATTTT. Translated: CASSQDGGREVTIYF.

The chain uses TRBV7-2 and TRBJ1-2; 9 nucleotides agree with TRBD1. Unmatched junction bases numbered 15, after V lost 2 bases and J lost 5 bases. The CDR3 is 18 residues long. CDR1 is SGHTA, CDR2 FQGNSA, per germline. CDR3 DNA sequence: TGTGCCAGCAGCTTAACACCGGGACAGGGCACTCCCCGTTATGGCTACACCTTC. This encodes CASSLTPGQGTPRYGYTF.

The chain employs TRBV6-5 and TRBJ1-6; unclear D gene. CDR3 length: 15 residues. CDR1 is MNHEY, CDR2 SVGAGI, per germline. Trimming shortened V by 6 bases and J by 6 bases, and 15 bases separated the two germline ends. CDR3 bases: TGTGCCAGCAGCTACGGGCCAGAGGGTAATTCACCCCTCCACTTT. This translates into CASSYGPEGNSPLHF.

The chain carries TRBV6-6 and TRBJ1-4; D not resolved. The germline V gene encodes CDR1 MNHNY and CDR2 SVGAGI (reference sequence). V was shortened by 11 bases and J by 7 bases, with 11 bases between the two germline ends. The CDR3 is 11 residues long. The CDR3 region is CACSTPEKLFF. The CDR3 bases are TGTGCCTGTAGCACCCCTGAAAAACTGTTTTTT.

The rearrangement links TRBV5-1 to TRBJ1-2; D possibly corresponds to TRBD1 (6 bases). Trimming stripped 0 bases from V and 1 base from J, with 7 bases between. This CDR3 contains 14 residues. Germline V gene data show CDR1 as SGHRS and CDR2 as YFSETQ. Here the CDR3 DNA reads TGCGCCAGCAGCTTGGAGGGGGTTAACTATGGCTACACCTTC. Its translation is CASSLEGVNYGYTF.

This sequence joins TRBV3-1 (or the pseudogene TRBV3-2) and TRBJ2-5; 8 bases map to TRBD2. The CDR3 loop spans 18 amino acids. The V gene end was trimmed by 4 bases and the J gene end by 0 bases; junction bases not matched to a gene: 13. CDR1 is LGHDT and CDR2 is YNNKEL in the germline V gene (reference sequence). The CDR3, as DNA: TGTGCCAGCAGCCCCCATTTACTAGCGGAAACGTACCAAGAGACCCAGTACTTC. Translated, it gives CASSPHLLAETYQETQYF.

This chain connects TRBV30 to TRBJ1-3; perhaps TRBD1 as D (5 bases). In germline, CDR1 is GTSNPN, CDR2 SVGIG (reference sequence). This CDR3 has 14 amino acids. Trimming removed 2 bases at V and 11 bases at J, with 19 bases between. CDR3 in DNA: TGTGCCTGGAGTTACTGGGGCCGCGAGCGCCCCATATATTTT. It specifies CAWSYWGRERPIYF.

This rearrangement joins TRBV6-5 to TRBJ1-5; D unclear. V gave up 7 bases and J gave up 7 bases, with 17 bases separating them. The CDR3 length is 14 residues. Germline CDR1 is MNHEY and CDR2 is SVGAGI. CDR3 nucleotide sequence: TGTGCCAGCACCCAGGAGGGCCGCCCACAGCCCCAGCATTTT. Encoded protein: CASTQEGRPQPQHF.

V and J are TRBV5-1 and TRBJ2-3; D is possibly TRBD2 (5 bases). The V gene lost 4 bases and the J gene lost 1 base, with 16 bases spanning the gap. Germline-derived CDR1 and CDR2 are SGHRS and YFSETQ. CDR3 size: 16 residues. In nucleotides, the CDR3 is TGCGCCAGCAGCCCCGAGGGTGTAGTTCGCACAGATACGCAGTATTTT. It translates to CASSPEGVVRTDTQYF.

The V call is TRBV24-1, the J call TRBJ1-4; a weak D match, TRBD1 (5 bases). The CDR3 runs 18 residues. Trimming stripped 3 bases from V and 0 bases from J, with 16 bases between. Germline assignment: CDR1 KGHDR and CDR2 SFDVKD. The CDR3 DNA follows: TGTGCCACCAGTGATAGTGACAGAGAAGAAGCAACTAATGAAAAACTGTTTTTT. Amino acid sequence: CATSDSDREEATNEKLFF.

This CDR3 is CASSSEGGEGETQYF. The CDR3 DNA reads TGCGCCAGCAGCTCTGAAGGCGGGGAGGGGGAGACCCAGTACTTC. The chain links TRBV5-1 to TRBJ2-5; 7 bases line up with TRBD2. Germline CDR1 and CDR2: SGHRS and YFSETQ. The CDR3 runs to 15 residues. The junction had 10 bases not matched to a gene; V was cut back by 3 bases and J by 5 bases.

This rearrangement joins TRBV18 to TRBJ1-5; weak D call: TRBD1 (6 bases). Trimming took 3 bases from V and 6 from J, leaving 18 bases between them. Germline V CDR1 and CDR2: KGHSH, LQKENI. The CDR3 spans 16 residues. CDR3 loop: CASSPRLGEGGQPQHF. In nucleotides, the CDR3 is TGTGCCAGCTCACCTAGGTTAGGGGAAGGGGGTCAGCCCCAGCATTTT.

This clone was seen more than once but under ten times. This sequence joins TRBV27 and TRBJ1-1; D is undetermined. Trimming pared 1 base from V and 6 bases from J, leaving 12 bases between. This CDR3 is built from 14 residues. Germline CDR1 is MNHEY and CDR2 is SMNVEV (reference sequence). This CDR3 is CASSLFPEFPEAFF. CDR3 DNA sequence: TGTGCCAGCAGTTTATTTCCCGAGTTCCCTGAAGCTTTCTTT.

The rearrangement uses TRBV18 and TRBJ2-1; 8 nucleotides match TRBD2. Germline CDR1 and CDR2: KGHSH and LQKENI. V dropped 1 base and J dropped 8; count of bases not matched to a gene: 10. The CDR3 has 16 amino acids. The CDR3 DNA reads as TGTGCCAGCTCACCACAGGCCGGGGGGGCCGATCATGAGCAGTTCTTC. Translation: CASSPQAGGADHEQFF.